Below, 23 T cell receptor beta chains from the same sample are listed, as sequenced in a study of somatic mutations in cytotoxic T cells in rheumatoid arthritis. Using immunoSEQ multiplex PCR, the repertoire was profiled, and TCRdb retains in-frame clones only, with some absent. Of about 4,200 clones listed, approximately 72% are singletons. The sample consisted of CD8+ T cells sorted from blood. These receptors all stem from an adult with rheumatoid arthritis.

The chain couples TRBV10-3 to TRBJ2-1, with TRBD1 matching 10 bases. This CDR3 has 15 amino acids. The germline CDR1 and CDR2 sequences are ENHRY and SYGVKD. The V gene end was trimmed by 3 bases and the J gene end by 7 bases; junction bases not matched to a gene: 6. CDR3 in amino acids: CAISDVGQGKNEQFF. The CDR3 bases are TGTGCCATCAGTGATGTGGGACAGGGGAAGAATGAGCAGTTCTTC.

The chain is built from TRBV7-9 and TRBJ2-2; no clear D. This CDR3 is built from 12 residues. Germline V gives CDR1 SEHNR, CDR2 FQNEAQ (reference sequence). V was clipped by 3 bases and J by 7 bases, with 6 bases between them. CDR3 sequence reads: CASSFGSGELFF. CDR3 DNA sequence: TGTGCCAGCAGCTTCGGCAGCGGGGAGCTGTTTTTT. Full variable domain (outside the CDR3, taken from reference TRBV7-9 and TRBJ2-2): DTGVSQNPRHKITKRGQNVTFRCDPISEHNRLYWYRQTLGQGPEFLTYFQNEAQLEKSRLLSDRFSAERPKGSFSTLEIQRTEQGDSAMYLCASSFGSGELFFGEGSRLTVL.

This sequence joins TRBV7-2 and TRBJ2-1, with D tentatively TRBD2 (6 bases). The CDR3 spans 12 residues. Trimming took off 8 bases at V and 6 bases at J, with 11 bases between the two ends. Germline loops: CDR1 SGHTA, CDR2 FQGNSA. The CDR3 DNA reads TGTGCCAGCGGGGGGTACTCCAATGAGCAGTTCTTC. It is translated as CASGGYSNEQFF.

This clone came up a few times. The chain combines TRBV29-1 with TRBJ1-6; 12 nucleotides agree with TRBD1. The CDR3 consists of 17 residues. Germline CDR1 reads SQVTM; CDR2 reads ANQGSEA. With 2 bases clipped from V and 7 bases from J, the junction kept 9 bases outside the gene matches. CDR3 nucleotides: TGCAGCGTTGAACGGGACAGGGGGCGGAAGGAGAATTCACCCCTCCACTTT. Translation gives CSVERDRGRKENSPLHF.

The sample holds a few counts of this clone. The chain recombines TRBV2 with TRBJ2-5; TRBD1 matches at 7 bases. Germline values: CDR1 SNHLY, CDR2 FYNNEI. J lost 2 bases, V lost 6 bases, and 9 bases had no gene match. The CDR3 is made up of 15 amino acids. CDR3 DNA sequence: TGTGCCAGCAGAGAAAGGGGGCATGGGCAAGAGACCCAGTACTTC. Protein: CASRERGHGQETQYF.

The rearrangement links TRBV11-2 to TRBJ1-5; 8 bases fit TRBD1. CDR3 length equals 14 residues. After removal of 1 base from V and 6 bases from J, the junction contained 2 bases not matched to a gene. Looked up from germline, CDR1 is SGHAT and CDR2 is FQNNGV. Here the CDR3 reads CASSLAGGGQPQHF. The CDR3 region has the DNA TGTGCCAGCAGCTTAGCAGGGGGCGGTCAGCCCCAGCATTTT.

The genes are TRBV7-9 and TRBJ2-7; possible D gene TRBD2, 5 bases. Trimming took 4 bases from V and 3 from J, leaving 13 bases between them. Germline V gene sequence: CDR1 SEHNR, CDR2 FQNEAQ (reference sequence). CDR3 size: 14 residues. The CDR3 sequence is CASSSWTDFYEQYF. The CDR3, as DNA: TGTGCCAGCAGCTCCTGGACTGACTTCTACGAGCAGTACTTC. Full variable domain (remainder filled in from reference TRBV7-9 and TRBJ2-7): DTGVSQNPRHKITKRGQNVTFRCDPISEHNRLYWYRQTLGQGPEFLTYFQNEAQLEKSRLLSDRFSAERPKGSFSTLEIQRTEQGDSAMYLCASSSWTDFYEQYFGPGTRLTVT.

This chain joins TRBV27 and TRBJ2-1; TRBD1 agrees at 8 bases. Germline CDR1 reads MNHEY; CDR2 reads SMNVEV (reference sequence). V shed 5 bases, J shed 6 bases, and the junction held 3 bases outside the gene matches. The CDR3 runs to 13 residues. In DNA, the CDR3 is TGTGCCAGCAGTCCGGGACAGGCCAATGAGCAGTTCTTC. Encoded protein: CASSPGQANEQFF.

By its share, this clone is medium-sized (0.01 to 0.1%). This chain links TRBV19 with TRBJ1-5; D unclear. The CDR3 length is 15 residues. In germline, CDR1 is LNHDA, CDR2 SQIVND (reference sequence). V lost 5 bases and J 2 bases, leaving 13 bases between the germline ends. The CDR3 here is CASSLWGAGNQPQHF. Written as DNA, the CDR3 is TGTGCCAGTAGTTTATGGGGAGCGGGCAATCAGCCCCAGCATTTT.

This chain uses TRBV19 with TRBJ2-5, with TRBD2 as a possible D gene (6 bases). This CDR3 has 12 amino acids. V dropped 9 bases and J dropped 11 bases, with 19 bases sitting between them. The V gene's germline CDR1 is LNHDA and CDR2 SQIVND (reference sequence). The DNA for the CDR3 is TGTGCCAGGTCGGACTGTGTACGGGAGCAGTACTTC. Amino acids: CARSDCVREQYF.

The chain has TRBV4-1 and TRBJ1-1, with no clear D. Germline V CDR1 and CDR2: MGHRA, YSYEKL. CDR3 length: 14 amino acids. Trimming pared 6 bases from V and 1 base from J, leaving 12 bases between. CDR3 loop: CASRVDAGNTEAFF. For the CDR3, the DNA is TGCGCCAGCAGAGTAGACGCGGGGAACACTGAAGCTTTCTTT.

V is TRBV2 and J is TRBJ1-4, with 8 bases identical to TRBD1. The CDR3 contains 12 residues. CDR1 and CDR2 (germline): SNHLY, FYNNEI. V gave up 10 bases and J gave up 7 bases; unmatched junction bases: 5. CDR3 in DNA: TGTGCCACCCGGACAGGGCCTGAAAAACTGTTTTTT. It specifies CATRTGPEKLFF.

This clone was detected only a few times. This chain links TRBV4-2 with TRBJ2-7; D uncertain. V was clipped by 0 bases and J by 1 base, with 7 bases between them. The CDR3 covers 14 residues. From germline, CDR1 is LGHNA and CDR2 YNFKEQ. The CDR3 bases are TGTGCCAGCAGCCAAGATCTGGGTTCCTACGAGCAGTACTTC. The encoded protein is CASSQDLGSYEQYF.

This clone appeared a few times. The chain employs TRBV4-2 and TRBJ1-2, with a weak D call TRBD1 (5 bases). This CDR3 has 14 residues. Trimming stripped 4 bases from V and 6 bases from J, with 15 bases between. In germline, CDR1 is LGHNA, CDR2 YNFKEQ. The DNA for the CDR3 is TGTGCCAGCAGCCCAGCGGGGGGGAGGGATGGCTACACCTTC. Translated: CASSPAGGRDGYTF.

This clone was seen only once. J is TRBJ2-6 and V is TRBV11-2, with 10 bases that match TRBD2. Germline CDR1 reads SGHAT; CDR2 reads FQNNGV. The CDR3 length is 17 residues. V lost 5 bases, J lost 3 bases, and 7 bases stayed unmatched. CDR3 sequence: CASSLSGGAFGANVLTF. In nucleotides, the CDR3 is TGTGCCAGCAGCCTCAGCGGGGGGGCCTTTGGGGCCAACGTCCTGACTTTC.

This clone was seen more than once but under ten times. The chain employs TRBV12-5 and TRBJ2-1; TRBD2 is a possible D gene (6 bases). Germline CDR1 reads LGHNT; CDR2 reads FRNRAP. The CDR3 consists of 16 residues. Trimming cost V 2 bases and J 4 bases, with 15 bases left between them. The CDR3 here is CASGLTPGVEYNEQFF. In DNA, the CDR3 is TGTGCTAGTGGTTTGACACCGGGGGTCGAGTACAATGAGCAGTTCTTC.

A single count supports this clone. The chain recombines TRBV7-8 with TRBJ2-7, with D possibly called TRBD1 or TRBD2 (5 bases each). CDR3 length: 15 amino acids. Trimming left V 5 bases short and J 2 bases short, with 16 bases between. CDR1 and CDR2 from the germline V gene are SGHVS and FQNEAQ. DNA of the CDR3: TGTGCCAGCAGCCGGGGTGGCGACAGTACCTACGAGCAGTACTTC. As protein: CASSRGGDSTYEQYF.

In this sample, this clone is medium-sized. V is TRBV29-1 and J is TRBJ2-1; D call uncertain. Trimming left V 1 base short and J 10 bases short, with 11 bases between. The germline CDR1 and CDR2 sequences are SQVTM and ANQGSEA. CDR3 length: 12 residues. CDR3 coding DNA: TGCAGCGTTGAAGTCCGCAGGCAAGAGCAGTTCTTC. It yields the protein CSVEVRRQEQFF.

This sequence joins TRBV27 and TRBJ1-4, with a possible D match to TRBD1 (5 bases). V was trimmed by 0 bases and J by 10 bases, leaving 9 bases between them. There are 13 residues in the CDR3. In germline, CDR1 is MNHEY, CDR2 SMNVEV (reference sequence). The CDR3 loop reads CASSLSGEGKLFF. The CDR3 DNA reads as TGTGCCAGCAGTTTATCGGGGGAAGGAAAACTGTTTTTT.

The V call is TRBV11-2, the J call TRBJ2-7, with D hard to call. Germline assignment: CDR1 SGHAT and CDR2 FQNNGV. V was clipped by 5 bases and J by 9 bases, with 17 bases between them. The CDR3 is 13 amino acids. The CDR3 DNA reads TGTGCCAGCAGCCAACCCGGACGGTCGGGGCAGTACTTC. It codes for CASSQPGRSGQYF.

The chain has TRBV5-5 and TRBJ1-4; D unresolved. This CDR3 region has 11 residues. In germline, CDR1 is SGHKS, CDR2 YYEKEE (reference sequence). Trimming pared 2 bases from V and 12 bases from J, leaving 8 bases between. In DNA form, the CDR3 reads TGTGCCAGCAGCTTCGGAGTGGAACTGTTTTTT. This codes for CASSFGVELFF.

The genes are TRBV7-9 and TRBJ2-5; the D is unclear. The DNA end is a closer match to TRBJ2-7, so the J assignment may be wrong. The CDR3 contains 14 residues. CDR1 is SEHNR and CDR2 is FQNEAQ in the germline V gene (reference sequence). The CDR3 is CASSPTTESYEQYF. The CDR3 nucleotides are TGTGCCAGCAGCCCAACGACGGAGAGCTACGAGCAGTACTTC.

The chain recombines TRBV7-6 with TRBJ1-5, with TRBD1 as a possible D gene (6 bases). Germline values: CDR1 SGHVS, CDR2 FNYEAQ. This CDR3 spans 15 amino acids. The germline V and J ends were trimmed by 1 base and 6 bases, with 13 bases remaining between them. The CDR3 DNA reads as TGTGCCAGCAGCTTAGATAGGGGACATGGTCAGCCCCAGCATTTT. This gives the protein CASSLDRGHGQPQHF.